This TCR beta chain was sequenced in a study of blood T cells in healthy people across ages. Across the study: About one barcoded beta molecule was captured per two T cells (by template switching). General observations from the study: Comparison with aged donors showed that long-lived donors had more naive CD4+ cells and higher diversity.

This CDR3 is 15 amino acids long. CDR1 and CDR2 from the germline V gene are SGHNT and YYREEE (reference sequence). This clonotype was observed a handful of times. Its antigen is unidentified. Sample-barcoded 5' priming and a J-beta primer mix drove a second PCR of about 7 to 12 cycles. Each CDR3 protein is one row after TCRdb ran MiXCR on the 5' RACE reads. The table includes about 800,000 distinct CDR3 sequences, roughly 25% detected once. Donors each provided approximately 9.6 milliliters of peripheral blood. These data were also filed under a second study, of T cells of mothers and their children. That publication notes: Thymic selection, a shaping force on TCR recombination output, acts similarly in related and unrelated pairs.

The material sequenced was blood. The chain links TRBV5-4 to TRBJ2-1; 8 bases align to TRBD1. The last part of the DNA fits TRBJ2-5 better; the J call may be wrong. The source of this sequence is a boy between 10 and 17 years old in good health. The CDR3 sequence is CASSVRGLGIETQYF. Here the CDR3 DNA reads TGTGCCAGCAGCGTCAGGGGGCTGGGAATCGAGACCCAGTACTTC.